The rows below give T cell receptor beta chains drawn from one sample of a study of PD-1 blockade in classical Hodgkin lymphoma. Here immunoSEQ multiplex PCR was the method, and the copy in TCRdb shows in-frame clones only, minus some. Among about 32,000 clones listed, 81% were seen once. Sequencing used peripheral blood mononuclear cells (PBMCs), obtained before the fourth cycle of nivolumab. These receptors were obtained from a human donor with classical Hodgkin lymphoma. Each CDR3 is given with its conserved first and last residue. A D gene is named only where the DNA matches it firmly. A row's size may be missing; if present it is once, few, many or a size class.

d_call	j_call	clone_size	v_call	cdr3_nt	cdr3_aa
NA	TRBJ2-7	few	TRBV18	TGTGCCAGCTCACCACCGGGAACCTACGAGCAGTACTTC	CASSPPGTYEQYF
NA	TRBJ1-2	NA	TRBV6-5	TGTGCCAGCAGTTACCTGGGGTTCTATGGCTACACCTTC	CASSYLGFYGYTF
TRBD2	TRBJ2-3	NA	TRBV7-9	TGTGCCAGCAGCTTATATACTAGCGCCTACACAGATACGCAGTATTTT	CASSLYTSAYTDTQYF
NA	TRBJ1-1	NA	TRBV6-5	TGTGCCAGCAGTTACGGCGCCAGCATGAACACTGAAGCTTTCTTT	CASSYGASMNTEAFF
TRBD1	TRBJ2-7	NA	TRBV30	TGTGCCTGGAGCAGGGGGACCGTCTACGAGCAGTACTTC	CAWSRGTVYEQYF
NA	TRBJ1-1	NA	TRBV29-1	TGCAGCGTTGTGTGGACTGAAGCTTTCTTT	CSVVWTEAFF
NA	TRBJ1-1	NA	TRBV6-5	TGTGCCAGCAGTTACCTTCCGGGCGCGACTGAAGCTTTCTTT	CASSYLPGATEAFF
TRBD1	TRBJ2-5	NA	TRBV6-7	TGTGCCAGCAGTGACTCCCGGGACAGGGAAGAGACCCAGTACTTC	CASSDSRDREETQYF
NA	TRBJ2-7	NA	TRBV28	TGTGCCAGCAGTTTTACAGCGGGCCCCTACGAGCAGTACTTC	CASSFTAGPYEQYF
NA	TRBJ1-5	few	TRBV7-2	TGTGCCAGCAGAATGGGGTCCAGCAATCAGCCCCAGCATTTT	CASRMGSSNQPQHF
NA	TRBJ1-2	NA	TRBV7-2	TGTGCCAGCAGCTCCCGAGAGTTTTGGGGGCGGTCTGGCTACACCTTC	CASSSREFWGRSGYTF
TRBD1	TRBJ1-2	once	TRBV14	TGTGCCAGCAGCCGAATCGACAGGGCGGAGGGCTATGGCTACACCTTC	CASSRIDRAEGYGYTF